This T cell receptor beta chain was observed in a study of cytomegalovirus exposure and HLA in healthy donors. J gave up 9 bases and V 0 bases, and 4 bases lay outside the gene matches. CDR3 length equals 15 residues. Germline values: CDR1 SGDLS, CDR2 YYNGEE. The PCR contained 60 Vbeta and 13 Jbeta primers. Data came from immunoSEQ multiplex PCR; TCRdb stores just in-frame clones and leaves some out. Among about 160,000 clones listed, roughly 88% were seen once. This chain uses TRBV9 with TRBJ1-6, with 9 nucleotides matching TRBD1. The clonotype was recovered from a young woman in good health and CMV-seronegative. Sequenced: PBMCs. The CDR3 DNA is TGTGCCAGCAGCGTAGGGACAGGGGTAGGTTCACCCCTCCACTTT. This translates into CASSVGTGVGSPLHF.